These T cell receptor beta chains were read from a single sample in a study of T-cell memory formation after mild COVID-19. MiXCR was run by TCRdb on the 5' RACE reads, yielding one entry per CDR3 protein. The repertoire has about 290,000 distinct CDR3 sequences, more than 15% of them found once; the top ten carry roughly a fifth. Sequencing was done on a sample of PBMCs or a T cell subset sorted from them (not recorded which). The origin of the receptors is a man between 18 and 35 years old who had mild COVID-19 (a few samples of this study predate the infection). Cell type and time point are not known. The CDR3 runs from the conserved cysteine through the conserved F or W. Each record gives: clone size, D gene, J gene, V gene, CDR3 protein, CDR3 DNA. The D gene is left open where the match is weak. A row's size may be missing; if present it is once, few, many or a size class.

clone size: many; D gene: NA; J gene: TRBJ2-3; V gene: TRBV5-1; CDR3 protein: CASSYSDSTDTQYF; CDR3 DNA: TGCGCCAGCAGCTACAGCGACAGCACAGATACGCAGTATTTT
clone size: NA; D gene: TRBD1; J gene: TRBJ1-5; V gene: TRBV19; CDR3 protein: CASSPRTGAGNQPQHF; CDR3 DNA: TGTGCCAGTAGTCCCCGGACAGGGGCTGGCAATCAGCCCCAGCATTTT
clone size: NA; D gene: NA; J gene: TRBJ1-1; V gene: TRBV7-8; CDR3 protein: CASSLAWGAANTEAFF; CDR3 DNA: TGTGCCAGCAGCTTAGCCTGGGGGGCCGCAAACACTGAAGCTTTCTTT
clone size: few; D gene: NA; J gene: TRBJ2-3; V gene: TRBV7-2; CDR3 protein: CASAQGTDTQYF; CDR3 DNA: TGTGCCAGCGCACAGGGCACAGATACGCAGTATTTT
clone size: NA; D gene: NA; J gene: TRBJ2-1; V gene: TRBV28; CDR3 protein: CASRLGYNEQFF; CDR3 DNA: TGTGCCAGCAGGCTAGGGTACAATGAGCAGTTCTTC
clone size: few; D gene: NA; J gene: TRBJ1-2; V gene: TRBV7-9; CDR3 protein: CASSSSTGTGYGYTF; CDR3 DNA: TGTGCCAGCAGCTCTTCCACAGGGACGGGTTATGGCTACACCTTC
clone size: NA; D gene: NA; J gene: TRBJ1-2; V gene: TRBV20-1; CDR3 protein: CSASLAGYTF; CDR3 DNA: TGCAGTGCTAGCCTAGCTGGCTACACCTTC
clone size: NA; D gene: NA; J gene: TRBJ1-6; V gene: TRBV20-1; CDR3 protein: CSAAFGGGSPLHF; CDR3 DNA: TGCAGTGCTGCTTTCGGGGGGGGCTCACCCCTCCACTTT
clone size: few; D gene: NA; J gene: TRBJ2-7; V gene: TRBV6-5; CDR3 protein: CASSTSGHTSSYEQYF; CDR3 DNA: NA
clone size: few; D gene: TRBD1; J gene: TRBJ2-1; V gene: TRBV12-3/TRBV12-4; CDR3 protein: CASTMDRGGYEQFF; CDR3 DNA: TGTGCCAGCACCATGGACAGGGGGGGATATGAGCAGTTCTTC
clone size: NA; D gene: NA; J gene: TRBJ2-2; V gene: TRBV2; CDR3 protein: CASSVVGELFF; CDR3 DNA: TGTGCCAGCAGTGTGGTCGGGGAGCTGTTTTTT
clone size: few; D gene: NA; J gene: TRBJ1-1; V gene: TRBV5-1; CDR3 protein: CASSIGTDSYNTEAFF; CDR3 DNA: TGCGCCAGCAGCATAGGGACGGACTCCTATAACACTGAAGCTTTCTTT
clone size: few; D gene: TRBD1; J gene: TRBJ1-1; V gene: TRBV5-1; CDR3 protein: CASGDTGGNTEAFF; CDR3 DNA: TGCGCCAGCGGCGACACAGGGGGGAACACTGAAGCTTTCTTT
clone size: many; D gene: NA; J gene: TRBJ2-5; V gene: TRBV7-2; CDR3 protein: CASSLDGPQTQYF; CDR3 DNA: TGTGCCAGCAGCTTAGACGGGCCCCAGACCCAGTACTTC
clone size: many; D gene: TRBD2; J gene: TRBJ2-3; V gene: TRBV6-4; CDR3 protein: CASSESSGGPTDTQYF; CDR3 DNA: TGTGCCAGCAGTGAGTCTAGCGGGGGGCCCACAGATACGCAGTATTTT
clone size: many; D gene: NA; J gene: TRBJ2-2; V gene: TRBV9; CDR3 protein: CASGFLRQSNTGELFF; CDR3 DNA: TGTGCCAGCGGTTTTCTGCGGCAATCGAACACCGGGGAGCTGTTTTTT
clone size: NA; D gene: NA; J gene: TRBJ1-5; V gene: TRBV11-2; CDR3 protein: CASSLDGTNQPQHF; CDR3 DNA: TGTGCCAGCAGCTTAGATGGGACAAACCAGCCCCAGCATTTT
clone size: NA; D gene: TRBD2; J gene: TRBJ2-2; V gene: TRBV6-5; CDR3 protein: CASGRLAGGSGELFF; CDR3 DNA: TGTGCCAGCGGCAGACTAGCGGGGGGGTCCGGGGAGCTGTTTTTT
clone size: NA; D gene: NA; J gene: TRBJ1-2; V gene: TRBV3-1; CDR3 protein: CASSFGQSHYGYTF; CDR3 DNA: TGTGCCAGCAGCTTTGGACAGTCCCACTATGGCTACACCTTC
clone size: NA; D gene: NA; J gene: TRBJ2-3; V gene: TRBV4-3; CDR3 protein: CASSQSRTSTDTQYF; CDR3 DNA: TGCGCCAGCAGCCAATCCCGGACTAGCACAGATACGCAGTATTTT
clone size: NA; D gene: NA; J gene: TRBJ1-4; V gene: TRBV4-1; CDR3 protein: CASSDPGDGEKLFF; CDR3 DNA: TGCGCCAGCAGCGACCCGGGGGATGGTGAAAAACTGTTTTTT
clone size: NA; D gene: NA; J gene: TRBJ2-1; V gene: TRBV4-2; CDR3 protein: CASSQILSGDPYNEQFF; CDR3 DNA: TGTGCCAGCAGCCAAATATTGTCGGGGGACCCCTACAATGAGCAGTTCTTC
clone size: few; D gene: TRBD2; J gene: TRBJ2-1; V gene: TRBV7-6; CDR3 protein: CASSFSGTYNEQFF; CDR3 DNA: TGTGCCAGCAGCTTCAGCGGGACCTACAATGAGCAGTTCTTC
clone size: many; D gene: TRBD1; J gene: TRBJ1-1; V gene: TRBV15; CDR3 protein: CATSRKQGWNTEAFF; CDR3 DNA: TGTGCCACCAGCAGGAAACAGGGGTGGAACACTGAAGCTTTCTTT
clone size: few; D gene: NA; J gene: TRBJ1-1; V gene: TRBV7-9; CDR3 protein: CASSLGVKLENSEAFF; CDR3 DNA: TGTGCCAGCAGCTTAGGAGTGAAGCTGGAAAACTCTGAAGCTTTCTTT
clone size: few; D gene: TRBD1; J gene: TRBJ2-1; V gene: TRBV7-9; CDR3 protein: CASSPTGGVYNEQFF; CDR3 DNA: TGTGCCAGCAGCCCTACAGGGGGCGTTTACAATGAGCAGTTCTTC
clone size: many; D gene: TRBD1; J gene: TRBJ1-2; V gene: TRBV20-1; CDR3 protein: CSARSGGGGYTF; CDR3 DNA: TGCAGTGCTAGATCAGGGGGAGGTGGCTACACCTTC
clone size: NA; D gene: NA; J gene: TRBJ1-4; V gene: TRBV28; CDR3 protein: CASRTRGHLRRDGEKLFF; CDR3 DNA: TGTGCCAGCAGAACTAGGGGACACCTCCGGCGAGATGGTGAAAAACTGTTTTTT
clone size: NA; D gene: TRBD1; J gene: TRBJ1-3; V gene: TRBV15; CDR3 protein: CATSRDRASGNTIYF; CDR3 DNA: TGTGCCACCAGCAGGGACAGGGCCTCAGGAAACACCATATATTTT
clone size: NA; D gene: NA; J gene: TRBJ1-2; V gene: TRBV5-1; CDR3 protein: CASSLTTQGVDGYTF; CDR3 DNA: TGCGCCAGCAGTTTAACTACGCAGGGCGTGGATGGCTACACCTTC